This T cell receptor beta chain was captured in a study of PD-L1 blockade in urothelial cancer. Study as a whole: Men with urothelial cancer arising in the bladder made up about 90% of the roughly 30 patients. Patients had been given 0 to 3 earlier chemotherapy regimens. Study conclusions and caveats: Pretreatment clonality of the blood TCR repertoire below the median was predictive of superior survival.

Trimming left V 7 bases short and J 0 bases short, with 12 bases between. The CDR3 loop spans 13 amino acids. The germline V gene has CDR1 SQVTM and CDR2 ANQGSEA. As for time point: peripheral blood 6 weeks after treatment start. Each individual provided 1 to 8 samples (taken pretreatment and on-treatment). A word on this clone: Its antigen is as yet unknown.

Assay: immunoSEQ multiplex PCR; the TCRdb copy retains only in-frame clones and omits some. The sample comprises about 36,000 clones, more than 75% of which are singletons, and about 10% rests with the top ten. This TCR came from a man aged 35-49 years with urothelial cancer. Sequencing was performed on PBMCs, taken around atezolizumab (anti-PD-L1) treatment. The genes are TRBV29-1 and TRBJ1-1; D unresolved. The CDR3 DNA is TGCAGCGCGTGGGCGGGGTTGAACACTGAAGCTTTCTTT. Its translation: CSAWAGLNTEAFF.